This T cell receptor beta chain was profiled in a study of somatic mutations in cytotoxic T cells in rheumatoid arthritis. Method: immunoSEQ multiplex PCR; TCRdb's copy keeps in-frame clones and lacks some. The sample lists fewer than 20,000 clones, 73% occurring once. This clone has just a few counts. Its antigen remains unidentified. Regarding the study as a whole: TRBV07 appeared slightly underrepresented in the rheumatoid arthritis patients. That finding was not adjusted to account for multiple comparisons. About an eighth of the 65 patients had a largest CD8+ clone above 20% of CD8+ cells.

V shed 0 bases and J shed 9 bases, with 6 bases lying between them. Germline CDR1 reads ENHRY; CDR2 reads SYGVKD. The CDR3 extends over 13 amino acids. The chain joins TRBV10-3 to TRBJ1-6; D remains unclear. The clonotype comes from a woman aged 60-75 years in good health. Material for sequencing was CD8+ T cells sorted from blood. CDR3 DNA: TGTGCCATCAGTGAGTCCGACTTTTCACCCCTCCACTTT. Translation gives CAISESDFSPLHF.